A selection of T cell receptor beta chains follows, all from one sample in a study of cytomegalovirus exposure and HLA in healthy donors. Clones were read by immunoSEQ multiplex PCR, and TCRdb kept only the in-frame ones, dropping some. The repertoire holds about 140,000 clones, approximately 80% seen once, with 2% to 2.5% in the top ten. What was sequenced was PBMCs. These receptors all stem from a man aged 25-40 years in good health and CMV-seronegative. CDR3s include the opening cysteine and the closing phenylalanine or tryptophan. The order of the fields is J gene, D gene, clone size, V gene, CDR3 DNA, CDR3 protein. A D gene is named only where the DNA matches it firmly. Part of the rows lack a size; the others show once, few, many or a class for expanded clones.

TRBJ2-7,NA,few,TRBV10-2,TGCGCCAGCAGTGACGCAGACTACGAGCAGTACTTC,CASSDADYEQYF
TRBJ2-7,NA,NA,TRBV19,TGTGCCAGTAGTATTCAGGGTTTCTACGAGCAGTACTTC,CASSIQGFYEQYF
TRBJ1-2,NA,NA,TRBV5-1,TGCGCCAGCAGCTCGTCAACAGCTAACTATGGCTACACCTTC,CASSSSTANYGYTF
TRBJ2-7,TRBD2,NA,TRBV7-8,TGTGCCAGCAGTAGCGCTAGCGGGAGGGCAGGCTCCTACGAGCAGTACTTC,CASSSASGRAGSYEQYF
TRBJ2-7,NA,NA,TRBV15,TGTGCCACCAGCAGAGATTTGGGAGGCGAGCAGTACTTC,CATSRDLGGEQYF
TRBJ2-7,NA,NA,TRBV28,TGTGCCAGCAGTTTTCTTAGCTCCTACGAGCAGTACTTC,CASSFLSSYEQYF
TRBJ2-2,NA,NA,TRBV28,TGTGCCAGCAGTTCGGCACTAAGACTGGTGAACACCGGGGAGCTGTTTTTT,CASSSALRLVNTGELFF
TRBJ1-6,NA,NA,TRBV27,TGTGCCAGCCCTAAGCCGGGACATGGGGATTCACCCCTCCACTTT,CASPKPGHGDSPLHF
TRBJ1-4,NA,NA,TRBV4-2,TGTGCCAGCAGCCAAGATCTAACGTGGGCAGTAGTAGGAGAAAAACTGTTTTTT,CASSQDLTWAVVGEKLFF
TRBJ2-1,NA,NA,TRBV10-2,TGCGCCAGCAGTGAAATCGCGGGCAGCTACAATGAGCAGTTCTTC,CASSEIAGSYNEQFF
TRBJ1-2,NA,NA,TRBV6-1,TGTGCCAGCACCCCCGGTAACTATGGCTACACCTTC,CASTPGNYGYTF
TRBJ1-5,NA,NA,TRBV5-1,TGCGCCAGCAGCTTGAATGGGGCGGACAGCAATCAGCCCCAGCATTTT,CASSLNGADSNQPQHF
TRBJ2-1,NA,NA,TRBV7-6,TGTGCCAGCAGCCCGGTGGGAGAAGATTACAATGAGCAGTTCTTC,CASSPVGEDYNEQFF
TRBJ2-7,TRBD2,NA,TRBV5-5,TGTGCCAGCAGCTCCCCCGGACTAGCGGGTCCTAGCTCCTACGAGCAGTACTTC,CASSSPGLAGPSSYEQYF
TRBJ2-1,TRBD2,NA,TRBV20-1,TGCAGTGCCTCTAGCGGCAATGAGCAGTTCTTC,CSASSGNEQFF
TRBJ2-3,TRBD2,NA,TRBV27,TGTGCCAGCAGTTTATCCTTATCAGTTGTAGCGGGGTCCACAGATACGCAGTATTTT,CASSLSLSVVAGSTDTQYF
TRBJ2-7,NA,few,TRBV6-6,TGTGCCAGCAGCCGTGCCTGGGGCGGGGGCCCCTACGAGCAGTACTTC,CASSRAWGGGPYEQYF
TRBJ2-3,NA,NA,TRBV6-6,TGTGCCAGCAGGCAGACACCGGGACACGACACAGATACGCAGTATTTT,CASRQTPGHDTDTQYF
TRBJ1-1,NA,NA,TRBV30,TGTGCCTGGAGTCTTATGCAGGGAGGGACTGAAGCTTTCTTT,CAWSLMQGGTEAFF
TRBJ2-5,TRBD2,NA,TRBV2,TGTGCCAGCAAAGCCAGCGGGGTAGAGACCCAGTACTTC,CASKASGVETQYF
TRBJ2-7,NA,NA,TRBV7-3,TGTGCCAGCAGCTTAACCGGGACTGGGGTCTACGAGCAGTACTTC,CASSLTGTGVYEQYF
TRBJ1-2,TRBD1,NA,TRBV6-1,TGTGCCAGCAGTACGGGACAGGGGGGCTATGGCTACACCTTC,CASSTGQGGYGYTF
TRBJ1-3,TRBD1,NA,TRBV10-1,TGCGCCAGCAGTGAGCCGACAGGGGACACCATATATTTT,CASSEPTGDTIYF
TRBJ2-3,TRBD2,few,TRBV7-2,TGTGCCAGCAGCGAGGGACTAGCGGGAGTGACAGATACGCAGTATTTT,CASSEGLAGVTDTQYF
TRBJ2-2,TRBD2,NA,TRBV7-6,TGTGCCAGCAGCAAAGGACTAGCGGGAGTATTGACCGGGGAGCTGTTTTTT,CASSKGLAGVLTGELFF
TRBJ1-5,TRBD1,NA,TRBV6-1,TGTGCCAGCAGTGAAAACCCAGGGGGCTCCTCTCAGCCCCAGCATTTT,CASSENPGGSSQPQHF
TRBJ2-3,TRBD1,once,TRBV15,TGTGCCACCAGCGTGGACAGGGTGACCAGCACAGATACGCAGTATTTT,CATSVDRVTSTDTQYF
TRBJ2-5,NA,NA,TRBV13,TGTGCCAGCAGCTTCGCGGAAGAGACCCAGTACTTC,CASSFAEETQYF
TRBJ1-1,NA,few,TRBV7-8,TGTGCCAGCAGCTTAGGTATGGGCAGGGTGAACACTGAAGCTTTCTTT,CASSLGMGRVNTEAFF
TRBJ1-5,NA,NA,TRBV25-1,TGTGCCAGCAGTGATGACGGGAGTCAGCCCCAGCATTTT,CASSDDGSQPQHF
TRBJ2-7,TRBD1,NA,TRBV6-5,TGTGCCAGCAGTTACGGGGGACAGGGGGTCTACGAGCAGTACTTC,CASSYGGQGVYEQYF
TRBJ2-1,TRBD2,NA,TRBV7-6,TGTGCCAGCAGCGTGGACAGCGGACTAGCGGGGACTAATGAGCAGTTCTTC,CASSVDSGLAGTNEQFF
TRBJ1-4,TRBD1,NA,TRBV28,TGTGCCAGCAGTTCCCGCTTTGGACAGGGGACAACTAATGAAAAACTGTTTTTT,CASSSRFGQGTTNEKLFF
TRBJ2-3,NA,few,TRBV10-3,TGTGCCATCAGTGAGCCACAGGGAGGGACAGATACGCAGTATTTT,CAISEPQGGTDTQYF
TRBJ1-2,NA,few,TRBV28,TGTGCCAGCAGTCTCCGGTTAACGAATGGCTACACCTTC,CASSLRLTNGYTF
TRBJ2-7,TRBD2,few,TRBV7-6,TGTGCCAGCAGCTCCGGGACTAGCGACACCTACGAGCAGTACTTC,CASSSGTSDTYEQYF
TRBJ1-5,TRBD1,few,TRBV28,TGTGCCAGCAAAGGGGGCCCGCCCCAGCATTTT,CASKGGPPQHF
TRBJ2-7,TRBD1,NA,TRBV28,TGTGCCAGCAGACCCCCCTGGGACAGTTCCTCCTACGAGCAGTACTTC,CASRPPWDSSSYEQYF
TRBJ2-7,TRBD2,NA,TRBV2,TGTGCCAGCAGTGAAAACCCCTGGTCTAGCGGAAGCTACGAGCAGTACTTC,CASSENPWSSGSYEQYF
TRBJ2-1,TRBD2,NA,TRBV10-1,TGCGCCAGCAGGGAAGGAGGTGGTCGATCTAGCGGGAGAAATTCCTACAATGAGCAGTTCTTC,CASREGGGRSSGRNSYNEQFF
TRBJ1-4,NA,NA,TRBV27,TGTGCCAGCAGTTTAAGCCGAGCAACTAATGAAAAACTGTTTTTT,CASSLSRATNEKLFF
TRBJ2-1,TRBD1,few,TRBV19,TGTGCCAGTAGACCGGACAGGGCCTACAATGAGCAGTTCTTC,CASRPDRAYNEQFF
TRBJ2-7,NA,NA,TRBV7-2,TGTGCCAGCAGCGCAAGCGGTTACTCCTACGAGCAGTACTTC,CASSASGYSYEQYF
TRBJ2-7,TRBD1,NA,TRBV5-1,TGCGCCAGCAGCTTGGGACCCACAGGGGGTGCCTACGAGCAGTACTTC,CASSLGPTGGAYEQYF
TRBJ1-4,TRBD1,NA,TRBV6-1,TGTGCCAGCGACAGGGGTTATTATGAAAAACTGTTTTTT,CASDRGYYEKLFF
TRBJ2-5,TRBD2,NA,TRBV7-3,TGTGCCAGCAGCTTAGTTCCAGCGGGAGTAGAGACCCAGTACTTC,CASSLVPAGVETQYF
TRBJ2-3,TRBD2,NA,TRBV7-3,TGTGCCAGCAGCTTATGGGCTAGCGGAGGGGATACGCAGTATTTT,CASSLWASGGDTQYF
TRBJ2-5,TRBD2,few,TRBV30,TGTGCCTGGAGCCCGGGGGGCCAAGAGACCCAGTACTTC,CAWSPGGQETQYF
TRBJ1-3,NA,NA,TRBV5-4,TGTGCCAGCAGCTTAAACACGTCTCCGGGAAACACCATATATTTT,CASSLNTSPGNTIYF